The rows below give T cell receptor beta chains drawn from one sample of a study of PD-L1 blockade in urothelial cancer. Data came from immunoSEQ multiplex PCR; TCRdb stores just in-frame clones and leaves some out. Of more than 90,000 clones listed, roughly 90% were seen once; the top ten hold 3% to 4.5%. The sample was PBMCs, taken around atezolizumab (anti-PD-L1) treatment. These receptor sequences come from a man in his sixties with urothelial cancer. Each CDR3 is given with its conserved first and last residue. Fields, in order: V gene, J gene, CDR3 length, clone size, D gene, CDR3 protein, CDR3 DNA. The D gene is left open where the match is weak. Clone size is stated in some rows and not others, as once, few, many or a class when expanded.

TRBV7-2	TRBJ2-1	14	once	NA	CASSWGRGNNEQFF	TGTGCCAGCAGCTGGGGCAGGGGAAACAATGAGCAGTTCTTC
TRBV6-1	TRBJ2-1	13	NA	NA	CASSVSVYNEQFF	TGTGCCAGCAGTGTTTCGGTTTACAATGAGCAGTTCTTC
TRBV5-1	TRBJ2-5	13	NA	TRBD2	CASSRAGEETQYF	TGCGCCAGCAGCAGAGCGGGAGAAGAGACCCAGTACTTC
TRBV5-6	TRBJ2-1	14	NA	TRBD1	CASSLGDRIREQFF	TGTGCCAGCAGCTTGGGGGACAGGATCCGAGAGCAGTTCTTC
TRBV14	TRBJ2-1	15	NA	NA	CASSQDTSSYNEQFF	TGTGCCAGCAGCCAAGACACTAGTTCCTACAATGAGCAGTTCTTC
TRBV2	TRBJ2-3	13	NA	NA	CASSYGLKDTQYF	TGTGCCAGCAGCTACGGACTTAAAGATACGCAGTATTTT
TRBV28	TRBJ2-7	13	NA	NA	CASRSGQSYEQYF	TGTGCCAGCAGATCCGGACAGTCCTACGAGCAGTACTTC
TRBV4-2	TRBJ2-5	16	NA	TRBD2	CASSRGASGAQETQYF	TGTGCCAGCAGCCGCGGGGCTAGCGGGGCGCAAGAGACCCAGTACTTC
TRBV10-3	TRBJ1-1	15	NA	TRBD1	CAIRPRGLPNTEAFF	TGTGCCATCAGACCTAGGGGGCTGCCGAACACTGAAGCTTTCTTT
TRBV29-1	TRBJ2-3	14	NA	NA	CSVVDRTATDTQYF	TGCAGCGTTGTGGATAGAACAGCCACAGATACGCAGTATTTT
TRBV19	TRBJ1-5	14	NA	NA	CASRLGGGNQPQHF	TGTGCCAGTAGGCTGGGGGGTGGCAATCAGCCCCAGCATTTT
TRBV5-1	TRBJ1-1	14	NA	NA	CASSFNAENTEAFF	TGCGCCAGCAGCTTTAATGCAGAGAACACTGAAGCTTTCTTT
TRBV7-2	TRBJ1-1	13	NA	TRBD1	CASSLGTGVEAFF	TGTGCCAGCAGCTTGGGGACAGGGGTTGAAGCTTTCTTT
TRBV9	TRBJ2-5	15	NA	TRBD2	CASSVAGGPVETQYF	TGTGCCAGCAGCGTAGCGGGGGGGCCGGTGGAGACCCAGTACTTC
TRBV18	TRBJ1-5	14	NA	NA	CASSPSRDNQPQHF	TGTGCCAGCTCACCTAGCAGGGACAATCAGCCCCAGCATTTT
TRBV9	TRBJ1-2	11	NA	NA	CASSLRDSYTF	TGTGCCAGCAGCCTACGGGACAGCTACACCTTC
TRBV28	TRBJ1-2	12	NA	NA	CASTRINGGYTF	TGTGCCAGCACCCGGATCAACGGGGGCTACACCTTC
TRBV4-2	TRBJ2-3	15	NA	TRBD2	CASSPSGVSTDTQYF	TGTGCCAGCAGCCCTAGCGGGGTAAGCACAGATACGCAGTATTTT
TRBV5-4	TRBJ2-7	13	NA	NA	CASSLFQGSEQYF	TGTGCCAGCAGCTTGTTCCAGGGGTCCGAGCAGTACTTC
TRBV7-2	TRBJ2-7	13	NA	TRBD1	CASSPDRALEQYF	TGTGCCAGCAGCCCCGACAGGGCTTTGGAGCAGTACTTC
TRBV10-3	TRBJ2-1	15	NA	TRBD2	CAISGSGGSYNEQFF	TGTGCCATCAGTGGAAGCGGGGGCTCCTACAATGAGCAGTTCTTC
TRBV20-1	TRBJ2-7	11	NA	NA	CSAHRSAEQYF	TGCAGTGCCCATAGGAGCGCCGAGCAGTACTTC
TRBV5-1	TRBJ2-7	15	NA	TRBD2	CASSPGDSGGSEQYF	TGCGCCAGCAGCCCCGGGGATAGCGGGGGTTCCGAGCAGTACTTC
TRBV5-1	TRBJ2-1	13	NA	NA	CASSLAGSNEQFF	TGCGCCAGCAGCTTGGCCGGTTCAAATGAGCAGTTCTTC
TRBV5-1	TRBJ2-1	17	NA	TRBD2	CASSSTISSGGYNEQFF	TGCGCCAGCAGCTCCACCATCTCTAGCGGGGGCTACAATGAGCAGTTCTTC
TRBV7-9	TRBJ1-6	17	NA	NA	CASRLQGTSASNSPLHF	TGTGCCAGCAGGTTACAGGGTACCTCCGCGAGTAATTCACCCCTCCACTTT
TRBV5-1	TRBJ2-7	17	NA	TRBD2	CASSFSLAGDKSYEQYF	TGCGCCAGCAGCTTCTCCCTAGCGGGAGACAAGTCCTACGAGCAGTACTTC
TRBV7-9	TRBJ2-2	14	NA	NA	CASSLHYSTGELFF	TGTGCCAGCAGCTTACATTACTCCACCGGGGAGCTGTTTTTT